This T cell receptor beta chain was captured in a study of blood T cell repertoires in COVID-19. Study in general: PBMCs, B-cell-depleted T cells, or T cells provided the cDNA or gDNA that made up the material.

The authors' processing: Scientists estimated how many nucleated cells there were by amplifying reference gene primers. Sequenced by immunoSEQ multiplex PCR; TCRdb stores in-frame clones only, minus some. The V and J calls and clone size come from that table; D and trimming were worked out from the DNA. The table includes just under 85,000 clones, around nine tenths detected once. In its sample, this clone was seen a few times. CDR3 length: 14 residues. Germline values: CDR1 LNHNV, CDR2 YYDKDF (reference sequence). Trimming shortened V by 3 bases and J by 6 bases, and 14 bases separated the two germline ends.

The sequence came from an older man with active or convalescent COVID-19. V usage is TRBV15 and J usage is TRBJ1-2; a possible D gene is TRBD1 (5 bases). The specimen sequenced was peripheral blood. The CDR3 spells CATSSQTEENGYTF. CDR3 in DNA: TGTGCCACCAGCAGCCAGACAGAAGAGAATGGCTACACCTTC. The whole variable domain, filled in from reference TRBV15 and TRBJ1-2, reads DAMVIQNPRYQVTQFGKPVTLSCSQTLNHNVMYWYQQKSSQAPKLLFHYYDKDFNNEADTPDNFQSRRPNTSFCFLDIRSPGLGDTAMYLCATSSQTEENGYTFGSGTRLTVV.